This T cell receptor beta chain was obtained from a study of blood T cells in healthy people across ages. A J-beta primer mix and a sample-barcoded 5' primer were used in a second PCR of about 7 to 12 cycles. TCRdb used MiXCR to reprocess the 5' RACE reads, holding one entry per CDR3 protein. The sample holds roughly 1.4 million distinct CDR3 sequences, approximately 60% seen once. This clonotype was seen a handful of times. The TCR sequence derives from a man aged 18 to 29 in good health. Sequenced sample: blood.

CDR3 region: CASSQIALAGSGETQYF. The CDR3, as DNA: TGCGCCAGCAGCCAAATCGCCCTAGCGGGGTCGGGGGAGACCCAGTACTTC. J is TRBJ2-5 and V is TRBV4-1, with TRBD2 matching over 9 bases. The V and J ends lost 2 bases and 5 bases, in that order; junction bases with no gene match: 12. The V gene's germline CDR1 is MGHRA and CDR2 YSYEKL. The CDR3 is made up of 17 amino acids.